The 25 T cell receptor beta chains given below trace back to one sample, sequenced in a study of CD8 T cells in ankylosing spondylitis. TCRdb re-derived calls from the 5' RACE reads in MiXCR, one entry per CDR3 protein. The table includes approximately 260,000 distinct CDR3 sequences, 8% to 9.5% detected once. Sequencing was performed on blood, either unsorted or a sorted T cell fraction (not recorded which). These receptors all stem from a male donor with ankylosing spondylitis or in good health (not recorded which).

The table lists this clonotype with many counts. The chain recombines TRBV7-2 with TRBJ1-2; 7 bases line up with TRBD1. The V gene's germline CDR1 is SGHTA and CDR2 FQGNSA. After removal of 6 bases from V and 1 base from J, the junction contained 8 bases not matched to a gene. The CDR3 length is 15 residues. CDR3 sequence (DNA): TGTGCCAGCAGTCAAGCGGGACAGTTTAACTATGGCTACACCTTC. It encodes CASSQAGQFNYGYTF.

The chain combines TRBV11-2 with TRBJ2-7; D not resolved. Trimming left V 1 base short and J 6 bases short, with 10 bases between. The CDR3 has 13 residues. CDR1 SGHAT and CDR2 FQNNGV come from the germline V gene. The CDR3 DNA follows: TGTGCCAGCAGCTTAGGCTGGGGTGGCGAGCAGTACTTC. This codes for CASSLGWGGEQYF.

This clonotype was picked up many times. This chain links TRBV2 with TRBJ1-2, with a tentative D call TRBD1 (5 bases). Germline assignment: CDR1 SNHLY and CDR2 FYNNEI. V shed 6 bases and J shed 3 bases, with 14 bases lying between them. The CDR3 is 14 residues long. For the CDR3, the DNA is TGTGCCAGCAGGAGGGGAGGGGTCGACTATGGCTACACCTTC. It translates to CASRRGGVDYGYTF.

There are a few counts of this clonotype. The genes are TRBV29-1 and TRBJ2-5; D unresolved. The CDR3 spans 14 residues. V was shortened by 4 bases and J by 4 bases, with 16 bases between the two germline ends. CDR1 is SQVTM and CDR2 is ANQGSEA in the germline V gene. In nucleotides, the CDR3 is TGCAGCGTTGGACGAGGACGCGGCGGAGAGACCCAGTACTTC. Protein: CSVGRGRGGETQYF.

The sample holds many counts of this clonotype. This sequence joins TRBV6-1 and TRBJ1-6; D is undetermined. Trimming removed 6 bases at V and 6 bases at J, with 12 bases between. The CDR3 contains 14 residues. CDR1 MNHNS and CDR2 SASEGT come from the germline V gene. The CDR3 loop reads CASRGWEINSPLHF. Written as DNA, the CDR3 is TGTGCCAGCAGAGGTTGGGAGATTAATTCACCCCTCCACTTT.

In its sample, this clonotype was seen many times. The rearrangement links TRBV5-1 to TRBJ2-3; TRBD1 matches at 7 bases. The CDR3 runs to 16 residues. Germline values: CDR1 SGHRS, CDR2 YFSETQ. The V and J ends lost 0 bases and 2 bases, in that order; junction bases with no gene match: 6. CDR3 region: CASSLEGQMNTDTQYF. CDR3 coding DNA: TGCGCCAGCAGCTTGGAGGGACAGATGAACACAGATACGCAGTATTTT.

The table lists this clonotype with many counts. The gene calls are TRBV20-1 and TRBJ2-3, with 8 nucleotides matching TRBD2. Germline CDR1 and CDR2: DFQATT and SNEGSKA (reference sequence). This CDR3 has 14 residues. V dropped 4 bases and J dropped 4; count of bases not matched to a gene: 7. The CDR3 sequence: CSATGAGAADTQYF. CDR3 DNA sequence: TGCAGTGCTACAGGAGCGGGGGCGGCAGATACGCAGTATTTT.

This clonotype was seen many times. V usage is TRBV4-3 and J usage is TRBJ2-3, with TRBD2 as a possible D gene (6 bases). Germline lookup yields CDR1 LGHNA and CDR2 YSLEER. The germline V and J ends were trimmed by 2 bases and 5 bases, with 11 bases remaining between them. This CDR3 is built from 14 residues. This CDR3 is CASSQRSRGDTQYF. The CDR3 bases are TGCGCCAGCAGCCAACGTTCGCGGGGAGATACGCAGTATTTT.

This clonotype was seen many times. V usage is TRBV19 and J usage is TRBJ1-2; D ambiguous. Trimming removed 6 bases from V and 5 bases from J, with 19 bases in between. Germline loops: CDR1 LNHDA, CDR2 SQIVND (reference sequence). CDR3 length: 15 residues. The CDR3 region is CASSPGAGSGYGYTF. CDR3 sequence (DNA): TGTGCCAGTAGCCCGGGCGCGGGGAGTGGATATGGCTACACCTTC.

In this sample, this clonotype turned up many times. The rearrangement joins TRBV20-1 to TRBJ2-5; D might be TRBD1 or TRBD2, each matching 5 bases. Looked up from germline, CDR1 is DFQATT and CDR2 is SNEGSKA (reference sequence). Trimming took off 2 bases at V and 5 bases at J, with 24 bases between the two ends. This CDR3 has 17 residues. CDR3 in DNA: TGCAGTGCTAGATCGGCACCGAACAGGACTTGGGGTGAGACCCAGTACTTC. Its protein is CSARSAPNRTWGETQYF.

This clonotype occurred many times. The J gene is TRBJ2-3, the V gene TRBV12-3 or TRBV12-4; 10 bases align to TRBD1. The CDR3 has 18 residues. J gave up 3 bases and V 4 bases, and 13 bases lay outside the gene matches. The CDR3 DNA reads as TGTGCCAGCAGTTCCGAGCCCCGGGACAGGGGTGATACAGATACGCAGTATTTT. This codes for CASSSEPRDRGDTDTQYF.

The chain employs TRBV20-1 and TRBJ2-1, with 9 bases lining up with TRBD1. Germline lookup yields CDR1 DFQATT and CDR2 SNEGSKA (reference sequence). There are 17 residues in the CDR3. Unmatched junction bases numbered 15, after V lost 2 bases and J lost 7 bases. CDR3 loop: CSARPPGGQGSFNEQFF. CDR3 in DNA: TGCAGTGCTAGACCACCGGGGGGACAGGGAAGTTTTAATGAGCAGTTCTTC.

As for this clonotype: A read error is possible here, since a much larger clone lies one base away. V gene TRBV29-1 combines with J gene TRBJ2-1; 9 nucleotides align to TRBD2. Germline-derived CDR1 and CDR2 are SQVTM and ANQGSEA. The CDR3 runs 13 residues. The DNA for the CDR3 is TGCAGCGCTGAAGGAGCGGGAGGCTCCATGCAGTTCTTC. It translates to CSAEGAGGSMQFF.

The table lists this clonotype with many counts. The chain couples TRBV9 to TRBJ1-4, with 7 bases aligning to TRBD1. The CDR3 extends over 15 amino acids. The trim removed 4 bases at V and 8 bases at J, leaving 11 bases unmatched. CDR1 SGDLS and CDR2 YYNGEE come from the germline V gene. This CDR3 reads CASSSRAGGNEKLFF. The CDR3 DNA reads TGTGCCAGCAGCTCCCGGGCAGGGGGTAACGAAAAACTGTTTTTT.

This clonotype was seen at least ten times. This sequence joins TRBV20-1 and TRBJ2-7, with D possibly matching TRBD2 (5 bases). The germline gives CDR1 DFQATT, CDR2 SNEGSKA (reference sequence). V was cut by 0 bases and J by 0 bases, with 12 bases left in between. The CDR3 spans 15 residues. In nucleotides, the CDR3 is TGCAGTGCTAGAGACGAGGGATTTCCCTCCTACGAGCAGTACTTC. It specifies CSARDEGFPSYEQYF.

This clonotype showed up many times. This rearrangement joins TRBV7-2 to TRBJ1-1; D unclear. From germline, CDR1 is SGHTA and CDR2 FQGNSA. The CDR3 runs to 13 residues. Trimming took 5 bases from V and 5 from J, leaving 12 bases between them. The DNA of the CDR3 is TGTGCCAGCAGCCTGACCCCTAGAACTGAAGCTTTCTTT. The encoded protein is CASSLTPRTEAFF.

The J gene is TRBJ2-7, the V gene TRBV6-1; the D gene is possibly TRBD2 (5 bases). CDR1 and CDR2 (germline): MNHNS, SASEGT. This CDR3 comprises 12 residues. The V end lost 8 bases, the J end lost 7 bases, and 15 bases lay between the germline ends. The CDR3 here is CASSRGPGEQYF. CDR3 nucleotide sequence: TGTGCCAGCTCTAGAGGCCCGGGGGAGCAGTACTTC.

Many counts were recorded for this clonotype. The chain has TRBV10-3 and TRBJ2-1, with TRBD2 matching over 9 bases. CDR1 ENHRY and CDR2 SYGVKD come from the germline V gene. Trimming removed 7 bases from V and 5 bases from J; junction bases left unmatched: 3. The CDR3 is 13 amino acids. For the CDR3, the DNA is TGTGCCATCAAGCTAGCGGGAAACAATGAGCAGTTCTTC. This gives the protein CAIKLAGNNEQFF.

This clonotype was seen at least ten times. This sequence joins TRBV20-1 and TRBJ2-1, with D possibly matching TRBD2 (5 bases). Germline lookup yields CDR1 DFQATT and CDR2 SNEGSKA (reference sequence). V was clipped by 0 bases and J by 1 base, with 13 bases between them. The CDR3 is made up of 16 amino acids. The DNA of the CDR3 is TGCAGTGCTAGAGATGAGGGTGGGCCTTCCTACAATGAGCAGTTCTTC. Protein: CSARDEGGPSYNEQFF.

This clonotype was recorded many times. This chain connects TRBV7-9 to TRBJ2-1; 11 nucleotides line up with TRBD2. CDR3 length equals 15 residues. Germline V gene data show CDR1 as SEHNR and CDR2 as FQNEAQ (reference sequence). Germline trimming cut 7 bases from V and 4 bases from J; bases unmatched to any gene: 6. CDR3 bases: TGTGCCAGCACCACGACTAGCGGGACATACAATGAGCAGTTCTTC. This codes for CASTTTSGTYNEQFF.

This clonotype was counted at least ten times. The J gene is TRBJ1-1, the V gene TRBV3-1; 8 positions match TRBD1. Trimming cost V 3 bases and J 1 base; bases outside gene matches: 4. Germline V gene data show CDR1 as LGHDT and CDR2 as YNNKEL (reference sequence). The CDR3 extends over 15 amino acids. The CDR3 is CASSHTGTGNTEAFF. Here the CDR3 DNA reads TGTGCCAGCAGCCACACGGGGACAGGGAACACTGAAGCTTTCTTT.

In its sample, this clonotype was seen many times. In DNA, the CDR3 is TGCGCCAGCAGCGTCGACAGTAACACTGAAGCTTTCTTT. Protein: CASSVDSNTEAFF. The chain joins TRBV5-1 to TRBJ1-1; weak D call: TRBD1 (5 bases). The CDR3 covers 13 residues. Germline V gene data show CDR1 as SGHRS and CDR2 as YFSETQ. Trimming cost V 4 bases and J 2 bases, with 9 bases left between them.

Ten or more counts support this clonotype. The V and J genes are TRBV7-2 and TRBJ2-3; 11 positions match TRBD2. The CDR3 is 16 amino acids. CDR1 is SGHTA and CDR2 is FQGNSA in the germline V gene. V was clipped by 3 bases and J by 4 bases; unmatched bases: 6. The CDR3 loop reads CASSLIAGGGADTQYF. The DNA for the CDR3 is TGTGCCAGCAGCTTGATAGCGGGGGGGGGCGCAGATACGCAGTATTTT.

This clonotype occurred many times. This chain joins TRBV20-1 and TRBJ2-1; D is possibly TRBD2 (5 bases). Looked up from germline, CDR1 is DFQATT and CDR2 is SNEGSKA (reference sequence). The CDR3 sequence is 12 residues long. Trimming shortened V by 2 bases and J by 9 bases, and 11 bases separated the two germline ends. For the CDR3, the DNA is TGCAGTGCTAGAAGCGGAAATAGTGAGCAGTTCTTC. Amino acid sequence: CSARSGNSEQFF.

Details on this clonotype: One junction end does not reproduce the germline sequence, and a read error may be involved. The chain links TRBV30 to TRBJ1-6, with D possibly being TRBD1 (5 bases). Germline V gene sequence: CDR1 GTSNPN, CDR2 SVGIG (reference sequence). The CDR3 extends over 12 amino acids. The CDR3 region is CARRRQNSPLHF. The CDR3 DNA is TGTGCCCGGAGGCGACAGAATTCACCCCTCCACTTT.